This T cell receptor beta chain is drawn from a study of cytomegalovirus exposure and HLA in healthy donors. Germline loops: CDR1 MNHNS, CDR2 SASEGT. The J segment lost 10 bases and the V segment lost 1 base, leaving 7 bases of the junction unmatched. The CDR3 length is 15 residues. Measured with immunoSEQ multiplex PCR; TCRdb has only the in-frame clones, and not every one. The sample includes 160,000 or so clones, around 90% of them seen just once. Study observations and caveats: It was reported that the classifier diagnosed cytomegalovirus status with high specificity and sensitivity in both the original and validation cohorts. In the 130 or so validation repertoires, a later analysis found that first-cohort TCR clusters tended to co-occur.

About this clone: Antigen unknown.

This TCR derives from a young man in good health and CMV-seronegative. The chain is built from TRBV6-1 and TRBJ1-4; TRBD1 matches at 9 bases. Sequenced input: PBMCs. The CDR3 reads CASSEGKRTGAKLFF. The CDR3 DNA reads TGTGCCAGCAGTGAAGGGAAACGGACAGGGGCAAAACTGTTTTTT.